A single sample gave rise to the 17 T cell receptor beta chains below, sequenced in a study of patients and donors after allogeneic stem cell transplantation. TCRdb processed the RT-PCR reads anew with MiXCR; each CDR3 protein has one entry. In the table there are tens of thousands of distinct CDR3 sequences, 37% of which are singletons. The specimen was blood, either unsorted or a sorted T cell fraction (not recorded which). Every receptor here comes from a human donor who was either an allogeneic HSCT recipient or a stem cell or donor lymphocyte infusion donor (not recorded which). It is not recorded whose cells these are; they may come from a transplant donor.

This clonotype was seen ten or more times. The chain recombines TRBV5-1 with TRBJ1-1; 7 bases are shared with TRBD1. V lost 1 base and J lost 0; bases outside the gene matches: 6. The CDR3 extends over 16 amino acids. Germline CDR1 is SGHRS and CDR2 is YFSETQ. The CDR3 sequence is CASSLTGTVMNTEAFF. CDR3 nucleotide sequence: TGCGCCAGCAGCTTGACCGGGACAGTTATGAACACTGAAGCTTTCTTT. Together with reference TRBV5-1 and TRBJ1-1, the CDR3 gives the full variable domain: KAGVTQTPRYLIKTRGQQVTLSCSPISGHRSVSWYQQTPGQGLQFLFEYFSETQRNKGNFPGRFSGRQFSNSRSEMNVSTLELGDSALYLCASSLTGTVMNTEAFFGQGTRLTVV.

V is TRBV5-1 and J is TRBJ1-2; D unclear. The germline V gene has CDR1 SGHRS and CDR2 YFSETQ. This CDR3 is 12 amino acids long. Trimming pared 0 bases from V and 6 bases from J, leaving 6 bases between. This CDR3 is CASSLGSNGYTF. CDR3 DNA: TGCGCCAGCAGCTTGGGAAGTAATGGCTACACCTTC.

The rearrangement links TRBV3-1 to TRBJ2-4, with TRBD1 matching 7 bases. Germline V gives CDR1 LGHDT, CDR2 YNNKEL (reference sequence). Trimming cost V 8 bases and J 3 bases; bases outside gene matches: 4. This CDR3 contains 13 residues. CDR3 coding DNA: TGTGCCAGCGGCTGGGACAGCAAAAACATTCAGTACTTC. It translates to CASGWDSKNIQYF.

In its sample, this clonotype was seen a few times. CDR3 nucleotide sequence: TGTGCCTGGAGGTTGAACACTGAAGCTTTCTTT. Residues: CAWRLNTEAFF. The V call is TRBV30, the J call TRBJ1-1; D not resolved. The V gene lost 3 bases and the J gene lost 0 bases, with 2 bases spanning the gap. The CDR3 has 11 amino acids. Germline V gives CDR1 GTSNPN, CDR2 SVGIG (reference sequence).

This clonotype was picked up many times. The chain couples TRBV7-9 to TRBJ1-5; TRBD1 is a possible D gene (5 bases). Germline CDR1 is SEHNR and CDR2 is FQNEAQ (reference sequence). V lost 10 bases, J lost 6 bases, and 16 bases lay in between. This CDR3 has 13 residues. CDR3 sequence reads: CAIEPGEGQPQHF. The CDR3 coding sequence is TGTGCCATCGAGCCGGGGGAAGGTCAGCCCCAGCATTTT.

V usage is TRBV7-9 and J usage is TRBJ1-6; no clear D gene. The ends were cut back, 7 bases at V and 14 bases at J, with 15 bases in the middle. The V gene's germline CDR1 is SEHNR and CDR2 FQNEAQ (reference sequence). This CDR3 has 12 amino acids. The CDR3 region has the DNA TGTGCCAGCAACACAGAGGCCGGAACCCTCCACTTT. It specifies CASNTEAGTLHF.

The chain combines TRBV20-1 with TRBJ1-2; D is uncertain. Per germline, CDR1 DFQATT and CDR2 SNEGSKA (reference sequence). V lost 6 bases and J lost 6, with 11 bases in between. The CDR3 covers 11 residues. CDR3 bases: TGCAGTGCCGGACGGGGTAATGGCTACACCTTC. It is translated as CSAGRGNGYTF.

The chain uses TRBV19 and TRBJ2-1; 9 bases are a match to TRBD1. The germline CDR1 and CDR2 sequences are LNHDA and SQIVND (reference sequence). CDR3 size: 13 residues. V lost 3 bases to trimming and J lost 9 bases; unmatched junction nucleotides: 3. The CDR3 protein is CASSIGTGTEQFF. DNA of the CDR3: TGTGCCAGTAGTATCGGGACAGGGACTGAGCAGTTCTTC.

This chain links TRBV29-1 with TRBJ2-1; D uncertain. CDR1 and CDR2 from the germline V gene are SQVTM and ANQGSEA. V shed 3 bases and J shed 6 bases, with 9 bases lying between them. CDR3 length equals 12 residues. The CDR3 loop is CSVEGTPNEQFF. In DNA, the CDR3 is TGCAGCGTTGAGGGTACCCCCAATGAGCAGTTCTTC.

J is TRBJ1-2 and V is TRBV27, with 8 bases identical to TRBD1. CDR3 size: 15 residues. Germline V lookup: CDR1 MNHEY, CDR2 SMNVEV (reference sequence). The trim removed 5 bases at V and 4 bases at J, leaving 9 bases unmatched. The CDR3 nucleotides are TGTGCCAGCAGTCCCTGGGACAGGATGGGCTATGGCTACACCTTC. It translates to CASSPWDRMGYGYTF.

This clonotype was detected a few times. J is TRBJ1-5 and V is TRBV7-9; D unclear. V was trimmed by 0 bases and J by 9 bases, leaving 15 bases between them. Germline CDR1 SEHNR, CDR2 FQNEAQ (reference sequence). The CDR3 spans 15 residues. In DNA form, the CDR3 reads TGTGCCAGCAGCTTAGCGGGCGGACGGGGATCGCCCCAGCATTTT. Amino acid sequence: CASSLAGGRGSPQHF.

Sample share makes this clonotype medium-sized. The CDR3 protein is CASSHGHNYGYTF. The CDR3 DNA reads TGTGCCAGCAGCCATGGTCATAACTATGGCTACACCTTC. The chain joins TRBV7-9 to TRBJ1-2; D remains ambiguous. Germline assignment: CDR1 SEHNR and CDR2 FQNEAQ (reference sequence). The CDR3 covers 13 residues. The V and J ends lost 5 bases and 1 base respectively, with 8 bases between them.

The chain employs TRBV20-1 and TRBJ1-1; D gene ambiguous. Per the germline V gene, CDR1 is DFQATT and CDR2 is SNEGSKA (reference sequence). Trimming shortened V by 6 bases and J by 3 bases, and 14 bases separated the two germline ends. The CDR3 is 13 amino acids. CDR3 protein: CSANPTGYTEAFF. The CDR3 coding sequence is TGCAGTGCGAATCCGACGGGGTACACTGAAGCTTTCTTT.

This clonotype turned up a few times. The chain has TRBV7-8 and TRBJ1-2, with D perhaps TRBD1 (5 bases). Germline V gene sequence: CDR1 SGHVS, CDR2 FQNEAQ. The CDR3 runs to 12 residues. The V end lost 1 base, the J end lost 6 bases, and 6 bases lay between the germline ends. The CDR3 bases are TGTGCCAGCAGCTTAGGGGGGGATGGCTACACCTTC. As protein: CASSLGGDGYTF.

This chain links TRBV5-1 with TRBJ1-2; 8 nucleotides match TRBD1. The V gene end was trimmed by 3 bases and the J gene end by 4 bases; junction bases not matched to a gene: 5. The CDR3 consists of 14 residues. Germline CDR1 is SGHRS and CDR2 is YFSETQ. CDR3 coding DNA: TGCGCCAGCAGCTCGGACAGGGACCGCTATGGCTACACCTTC. It codes for CASSSDRDRYGYTF.

This clonotype was seen repeatedly, ten times or more. This chain joins TRBV4-2 and TRBJ1-1; no reliable D call. This CDR3 is built from 15 residues. V was shortened by 0 bases and J by 1 base, with 9 bases between the two germline ends. Germline assignment: CDR1 LGHNA and CDR2 YNFKEQ. This CDR3 is CASSQDLRQNTEAFF. CDR3 DNA: TGTGCCAGCAGCCAAGATTTAAGACAGAACACTGAAGCTTTCTTT.

The chain employs TRBV7-2 and TRBJ1-1; weak D call: TRBD1 (5 bases). The CDR3 is 13 amino acids. Trimming pared 6 bases from V and 1 base from J, leaving 9 bases between. Germline V gene lookup returns CDR1 SGHTA and CDR2 FQGNSA. This CDR3 reads CASRRQQNTEAFF. The CDR3 DNA is TGTGCCAGCAGGAGACAGCAGAACACTGAAGCTTTCTTT. Full variable domain (rest looked up from reference TRBV7-2 and TRBJ1-1): GAGVSQSPSNKVTEKGKDVELRCDPISGHTALYWYRQSLGQGLEFLIYFQGNSAPDKSGLPSDRFSAERTGGSVSTLTIQRTQQEDSAVYLCASRRQQNTEAFFGQGTRLTVV.